This TCR beta chain was captured in a study of blood T cell repertoires in COVID-19. Study summary: Sites across the United States, Italy and Spain contributed samples from acute and convalescent COVID-19. T cells, B-cell-depleted T cells, or PBMCs provided the cDNA or gDNA that served as material.

V shed 1 base and J shed 4 bases, with 20 bases lying between them. Germline CDR1 SGHRS, CDR2 YFSETQ. The CDR3 is 18 residues long. Per the study methods: Quantification of nucleated cells was approximated via reference gene primer amplification. Produced via immunoSEQ multiplex PCR; TCRdb's table is partial and in-frame only. From that table come the V and J calls and clone size; the DNA was used to work out D and trimming. The sample carries 30,000 to 35,000 clones, roughly 87% recorded once. The V and J genes are TRBV5-1 and TRBJ2-2; D unresolved. The sequence came from a man aged 80 or over with acute or convalescent COVID-19. Specimen: peripheral blood. The CDR3, as DNA: TGCGCCAGCAGCTTGATATCCCTTGAACGAGCGCGCACCGGGGAGCTGTTTTTT. Protein product: CASSLISLERARTGELFF.